What follows are 15 T cell receptor beta chains derived from one specimen sequenced in a study of T cell repertoires in cytomegalovirus infection. No antigen is known for these receptors. TCRdb re-called the reads with MiXCR, one entry per CDR3 protein. The sample has about 110,000 distinct CDR3 sequences; approximately 45% are singletons. Sequencing was performed on CD8+ T cells from cultured PBMCs, taken from culture after CMV antigen stimulation. The receptors were sampled from a human donor in good health (CMV status not recorded). Some clones in this sample may be carry-over from other donors' samples.

This clonotype was found once. This chain links TRBV11-2 with TRBJ1-2; the D gene is possibly TRBD1 (5 bases). Trimming removed 7 bases at V and 4 bases at J, with 13 bases between. CDR3 length: 13 amino acids. CDR1 is SGHAT and CDR2 is FQNNGV in the germline V gene. The DNA of the CDR3 is TGTGCCAGCACCCCGGGGACCACCTATGGCTACACCTTC. Encoded protein: CASTPGTTYGYTF.

The gene calls are TRBV7-3 and TRBJ2-3; D not resolved. This CDR3 comprises 13 residues. Germline V gives CDR1 SGHTA, CDR2 FQGTGA. Trimming stripped 6 bases from V and 2 bases from J, with 9 bases between. CDR3 sequence (DNA): TGTGCCAGCAGTCCAGACATCACAGATACGCAGTATTTT. Residues: CASSPDITDTQYF.

The J gene is TRBJ2-1, the V gene TRBV27; possibly TRBD2 for D (7 bases). Trimming shortened V by 6 bases and J by 6 bases, and 21 bases separated the two germline ends. CDR3 length equals 16 residues. Germline assignment: CDR1 MNHEY and CDR2 SMNVEV (reference sequence). CDR3 loop: CASSWGGGGRSNEQFF. CDR3 coding DNA: TGTGCCAGCAGCTGGGGGGGTGGGGGGCGGAGCAATGAGCAGTTCTTC.

This clonotype was seen ten or more times. The J gene is TRBJ2-1, the V gene TRBV20-1, with 11 bases aligning to TRBD2. The CDR3 contains 15 residues. Germline V gene lookup returns CDR1 DFQATT and CDR2 SNEGSKA (reference sequence). CDR3 residues: CSLVDLSGGGNEQFF. For the CDR3, the DNA is TGCAGCTTAGTAGACCTTAGCGGGGGGGGGAATGAGCAGTTCTTC.

This clonotype was detected a few times. This sequence joins TRBV12-3 or TRBV12-4 and TRBJ2-7, with 7 bases aligning to TRBD1. CDR3 length equals 14 residues. V lost 2 bases to trimming and J lost 7 bases; unmatched junction nucleotides: 8. The CDR3: CASSLWTGLYEQYF. The DNA of the CDR3 is TGTGCCAGCAGTTTATGGACAGGACTTTATGAGCAGTACTTC.

The chain joins TRBV20-1 to TRBJ2-7; 9 bases align to TRBD1. CDR3 length: 12 residues. Germline assignment: CDR1 DFQATT and CDR2 SNEGSKA (reference sequence). V trimming: 6 bases; J trimming: 6 bases; junction bases outside the gene matches: 6. The CDR3 loop reads CSAFTGGGEQYF. In DNA, the CDR3 is TGCAGTGCGTTTACAGGGGGCGGCGAGCAGTACTTC.

The rearrangement uses TRBV12-3 or TRBV12-4 and TRBJ2-5; D tentatively fits TRBD1 or TRBD2 (7 bases each). V dropped 5 bases and J dropped 5 bases, with 21 bases sitting between them. The CDR3 totals 16 residues. CDR3 in amino acids: CASSPGGGASYETQYF. DNA for the CDR3: TGTGCCAGCAGTCCAGGGGGGGGGGCCTCTTATGAGACCCAGTACTTC.

This chain uses TRBV7-6 with TRBJ1-1; tentatively, D is TRBD1 (5 bases). The V and J ends lost 6 bases and 3 bases respectively, with 11 bases between them. The CDR3 covers 13 residues. The germline CDR1 and CDR2 sequences are SGHVS and FNYEAQ. In DNA, the CDR3 is TGTGCCAGCAGTTATGGGGGAGACACTGAAGCTTTCTTT. As protein: CASSYGGDTEAFF.

This clonotype was seen at least ten times. The V and J genes are TRBV24-1 and TRBJ2-5; the match to TRBD1 covers 10 bases. Trimming removed 4 bases from V and 3 bases from J; junction bases left unmatched: 4. Germline values: CDR1 KGHDR, CDR2 SFDVKD. This CDR3 has 15 amino acids. The chain's CDR3 is CATSERTGGEETQYF. CDR3 DNA: TGTGCCACCAGTGAGCGGACAGGGGGGGAAGAGACCCAGTACTTC.

This clonotype was counted between two and nine times. The genes are TRBV7-6 and TRBJ1-1; TRBD1 might be the D (5 bases). Germline V lookup: CDR1 SGHVS, CDR2 FNYEAQ. V lost 1 base to trimming and J lost 0 bases, with 21 bases between them. There are 19 residues in the CDR3. The CDR3 DNA sequence: TGTGCCAGCAGCTTAGATAGGGCTCAGGGAGGATTACTGAACACTGAAGCTTTCTTT. It yields the protein CASSLDRAQGGLLNTEAFF.

J is TRBJ2-2 and V is TRBV2; D is perhaps TRBD2 (5 bases). The germline V and J ends were trimmed by 7 bases and 0 bases, with 15 bases remaining between them. The CDR3 is made up of 16 amino acids. Germline assignment: CDR1 SNHLY and CDR2 FYNNEI. The CDR3 DNA follows: TGTGCCAGCAAAAGGGAGATCAACCCGAACACCGGGGAGCTGTTTTTT. The encoded protein is CASKREINPNTGELFF.

The chain carries TRBV19 and TRBJ2-2; tentative D call: TRBD1 (6 bases). Trimming left V 3 bases short and J 2 bases short, with 10 bases between. Per the germline V gene, CDR1 is LNHDA and CDR2 is SQIVND (reference sequence). The CDR3 spans 15 residues. The CDR3 reads CASSIMGANTGELFF. The CDR3 DNA follows: TGTGCCAGTAGTATTATGGGGGCTAACACCGGGGAGCTGTTTTTT.

This clonotype appeared a few times. V gene TRBV4-1 combines with J gene TRBJ2-2, with D possibly being TRBD2 (6 bases). Germline CDR1 reads MGHRA; CDR2 reads YSYEKL. This CDR3 is built from 14 residues. V lost 4 bases to trimming and J lost 3 bases, with 9 bases between them. CDR3 sequence: CASSLTGDTGELFF. The CDR3 region has the DNA TGCGCCAGCAGCCTGACGGGGGACACCGGGGAGCTGTTTTTT.

This clonotype was seen more than once but under ten times. The V call is TRBV20-1, the J call TRBJ2-1, with D hard to call. The V and J ends lost 3 bases and 0 bases respectively, with 12 bases between them. Germline CDR1 DFQATT, CDR2 SNEGSKA (reference sequence). This CDR3 region has 15 residues. DNA for the CDR3: TGCAGTGCTAGGTTCGTAGGAAGCTCCTACAATGAGCAGTTCTTC. This gives the protein CSARFVGSSYNEQFF.

The rearrangement joins TRBV5-5 to TRBJ1-2; D unclear. Germline CDR1 and CDR2: SGHKS and YYEKEE (reference sequence). The CDR3 length is 13 residues. Trimming removed 4 bases at V and 5 bases at J, with 12 bases between. The CDR3 DNA reads TGTGCCAGCAGCCTGAACGGGGAATATGGCTACACCTTC. Its translation is CASSLNGEYGYTF.